This TCR beta chain is drawn from a study of spatial heterogeneity in lung cancer. General study results and limits: Tracking of tumor mutation counts was seen in expanded intratumoral alpha and beta TCR counts.

Germline CDR1 SNHLY, CDR2 FYNNEI. V was cut by 5 bases and J by 2 bases, with 6 bases left in between. The CDR3 covers 12 residues. Time point noted: sample taken at primary tumor resection. This clonotype was seen ten or more times. Its target is not known. MiXCR, run by TCRdb on the 5' RACE reads, gives a single entry per CDR3 protein. The sample consists of about 30,000 distinct CDR3 sequences, approximately 6.5% of them appearing once. Sample: lung tumor tissue, taken at surgery. This receptor was obtained from a male donor with early-stage non-small cell lung cancer. The chain is built from TRBV2 and TRBJ2-5; D remains unclear. The CDR3 spells CASSPEQETQYF. As DNA, the CDR3 is TGTGCCAGCAGTCCAGAGCAAGAGACCCAGTACTTC. The variable domain in full, completed from reference TRBV2 and TRBJ2-5, reads EPEVTQTPSHQVTQMGQEVILRCVPISNHLYFYWYRQILGQKVEFLVSFYNNEISEKSEIFDDQFSVERPDGSNFTLKIRSTKLEDSAMYFCASSPEQETQYFGPGTRLLVL.